A selection of T cell receptor beta chains follows, all from one sample in a study of blood T cells in healthy people across ages. MiXCR, run by TCRdb on the 5' RACE reads, gives a single entry per CDR3 protein. The data show 750,000 or so distinct CDR3 sequences, roughly 25% seen once. A further study also used this sample, focusing on T cells of mothers and their children.

Input material: blood. These receptors all come from a boy aged 5-17 years in good health. CDR3s include the opening cysteine and the closing phenylalanine or tryptophan. The D gene is left open where the match is weak.

j_call | d_call | v_call | cdr3_aa
TRBJ2-7 | . | TRBV9 | CASSEGKSPWYEQYF
TRBJ1-1 | . | TRBV5-1 | CASVGGFDTEAFF
TRBJ2-5 | . | TRBV28 | CASSRDKETQYF
TRBJ2-7 | . | TRBV15 | CAASNNRDEQYF
TRBJ2-5 | . | TRBV20-1 | CSALARETQYF
TRBJ2-7 | . | TRBV7-8 | CASSLALELWGEQYF
TRBJ2-6 | . | TRBV29-1 | CSAVDSPANVLTF
TRBJ2-1 | . | TRBV7-9 | CASRNNEQFF
TRBJ2-2 | . | TRBV10-3 | CAISESRELFF
TRBJ2-1 | . | TRBV7-2 | CASSLLGTGQFF
TRBJ1-2 | TRBD1 | TRBV29-1 | CSVGDSIYGYTF
TRBJ2-3 | TRBD2 | TRBV7-2 | CASSSFTGGLDTQYF
TRBJ2-1 | TRBD2 | TRBV5-6 | CASSFSGSRDNEQFF
TRBJ1-1 | . | TRBV6-6 | CASSYSIGPGVPEAFF
TRBJ1-5 | . | TRBV27 | CASSLNRANQPQHF
TRBJ2-1 | . | TRBV29-1 | CSVVQDGDNEQFF
TRBJ2-1 | TRBD2 | TRBV7-2 | CASSWRLAGIHNEQFF
TRBJ2-7 | . | TRBV20-1 | CSARPWDSTSYEQYF
TRBJ2-7 | TRBD2 | TRBV9 | CASSRTSGGYSYEQYF
TRBJ2-7 | TRBD1 | TRBV29-1 | CSVEGSGQGLHEQYF
TRBJ2-5 | . | TRBV7-3 | CASSARQDPEAQYF
TRBJ2-1 | . | TRBV7-3 | CASSLEPTYNEQFF
TRBJ2-5 | . | TRBV21-1 | CASSKRGGKETQYF
TRBJ1-2 | . | TRBV19 | CASRMSGGIYGYTF
TRBJ2-3 | . | TRBV3-1 | CASTGRDLLPDTQYF
TRBJ2-4 | . | TRBV28 | CASISETIGAKNIQYF
TRBJ2-3 | TRBD2 | TRBV7-9 | CASSPLLAGGTSTDTQYF
TRBJ2-7 | TRBD1 | TRBV7-9 | CASSLNDREVTYEQYF
TRBJ2-1 | TRBD1 | TRBV29-1 | CSVEDDRVVRNEQFF
TRBJ1-4 | . | TRBV5-1 | CASRPASGEEKLFF
TRBJ2-5 | . | TRBV7-7 | CASSPKTDRETQYF
TRBJ2-7 | . | TRBV20-1 | CSARGGLVGGEQYF
TRBJ2-3 | TRBD2 | TRBV6-5 | CASSSEYRAGTSDTQYF
TRBJ2-5 | . | TRBV3-1 | CASSQDLTGRRTQETQYF
TRBJ2-2 | TRBD2 | TRBV10-3 | CAIRDVTGTSGRMDTGELFF
TRBJ2-7 | . | TRBV9 | CASSVGGQPYEQYF
TRBJ2-1 | . | TRBV7-9 | CASSSSTDYNEQFF
TRBJ2-2 | . | TRBV7-3 | CASSFGQNTGELFF
TRBJ2-1 | TRBD1 | TRBV20-1 | CSAEGDRRTYNEQFF
TRBJ1-2 | TRBD1 | TRBV4-1 | CASSRLGQEGVSYTF
TRBJ2-7 | . | TRBV4-2 | CASSQPRTDEQYF
TRBJ2-7 | . | TRBV29-1 | CSVGTVSSYEQYF
TRBJ2-3 | . | TRBV29-1 | CSVAPGTDTQYF
. | TRBD1 | TRBV11-1 | CASSFFQGDYEQYF
. | TRBD2 | TRBV6-5 | CASSYSGTTYEQYF
TRBJ2-3 | TRBD1 | TRBV7-2 | CASSSGQGTHTQYF
TRBJ1-4 | . | TRBV7-9 | CASSLQSYEKLFF
TRBJ2-7 | . | TRBV5-1 | CASSSLKTLLEAHEQYF
TRBJ2-5 | . | TRBV12-3/TRBV12-4 | CASGDSRPQGETQYF
TRBJ1-2 | . | TRBV24-1 | CATSRTAPNYGYTF